This TCR beta chain is from a study of blood T cell repertoires in COVID-19. Background on the study: Samples representing acute and convalescent COVID-19 were sourced from the United States, Italy and Spain. Nucleic acid was either cDNA or gDNA, and it came from T cells, B-cell-depleted T cells, or PBMCs.

In the original processing: The authors estimated nucleated cell counts from reference gene primer amplification. The assay was immunoSEQ multiplex PCR, and TCRdb's table has in-frame clones only and misses some. D and trimming come from the DNA, and the V and J calls and clone size come from that table. The sample holds over 100,000 clones, over 60% seen once. The sample taken for sequencing was peripheral blood. The source is a woman aged 65 to 85 with acute or convalescent COVID-19.

This chain's CDR3 is CASSFSGVETQYF. The CDR3 nucleotides are TGTGCCAGCAGTTTTTCGGGGGTCGAGACCCAGTACTTC. The chain has TRBV27 and TRBJ2-5; TRBD2 is a possible D gene (6 bases). In germline, CDR1 is MNHEY, CDR2 SMNVEV (reference sequence). This CDR3 region has 13 residues. Trimming removed 3 bases at V and 5 bases at J, with 10 bases between.